The next 24 T cell receptor beta chains were all read from a single sample in a study of regulatory T cells in long-lasting Graves disease. Documented time point: newly diagnosed GD, antithyroid drugs for less than 3 months. Extracted PBMC RNA gave rise to the TCR library. Researchers made TCR beta libraries by using iRepertoire HTBI primers and running Arm-PCR on CDR3 regions. MiXCR was run by TCRdb on the multiplex PCR reads, yielding one entry per CDR3 protein. This table has about 430,000 distinct CDR3 sequences, 15% appearing once. This sample also belongs to another study, concerning T cells in Graves' hyperthyroidism and ophthalmopathy.

This specimen was peripheral blood mononuclear cells (PBMCs), taken at new diagnosis, from a patient treated with antithyroid drugs. The receptors stem from a woman aged 40 to 49 with Graves disease.

This clonotype was seen only a few times. The genes are TRBV28 and TRBJ1-3, with D uncertain. The CDR3 loop spans 14 amino acids. Germline loops: CDR1 MDHEN, CDR2 SYDVKM. The V end was cut by 2 bases, the J end by 0 bases, with 5 bases between. The DNA of the CDR3 is TGTGCCAGCAGTTTAACTCTCTCTGGAAACACCATATATTTT. Translated, it gives CASSLTLSGNTIYF. Full variable domain (remainder filled in from reference TRBV28 and TRBJ1-3): DVKVTQSSRYLVKRTGEKVFLECVQDMDHENMFWYRQDPGLGLRLIYFSYDVKMKEKGDIPEGYSVSREKKERFSLILESASTNQTSMYLCASSLTLSGNTIYFGEGSWLTVV.

V and J are TRBV19 and TRBJ2-3, with TRBD1 matching 10 bases. CDR3 length: 16 residues. Unmatched junction bases numbered 8, after V lost 4 bases and J lost 4 bases. Germline assignment: CDR1 LNHDA and CDR2 SQIVND (reference sequence). In nucleotides, the CDR3 is TGTGCCAGTAGTAACCGCCGGGACAGGGGACCAGATACGCAGTATTTT. Its protein product is CASSNRRDRGPDTQYF.

This chain uses TRBV19 with TRBJ2-1; 7 bases are shared with TRBD2. The junction had 3 bases not matched to a gene; V was cut back by 4 bases and J by 0 bases. Germline V gene sequence: CDR1 LNHDA, CDR2 SQIVND (reference sequence). The CDR3 sequence is 15 residues long. The DNA for the CDR3 is TGTGCCAGTAGTACGGGGAGGGGCTCCTACAATGAGCAGTTCTTC. Translation gives CASSTGRGSYNEQFF. Filled out from reference TRBV19 and TRBJ2-1, the complete variable domain reads DGGITQSPKYLFRKEGQNVTLSCEQNLNHDAMYWYRQDPGQGLRLIYYSQIVNDFQKGDIAEGYSVSREKKESFPLTVTSAQKNPTAFYLCASSTGRGSYNEQFFGPGTRLTVL.

This clonotype was seen many times. J is TRBJ1-3 and V is TRBV6-1, with 7 bases matching TRBD1. J lost 0 bases, V lost 5 bases, and 1 base had no gene match. CDR1 and CDR2 from the germline V gene are MNHNS and SASEGT. CDR3 size: 14 residues. CDR3 in amino acids: CASSRDSSGNTIYF. As DNA, the CDR3 is TGTGCCAGCAGTCGGGACAGCTCTGGAAACACCATATATTTT.

Ten or more counts support this clonotype. The V and J genes are TRBV27 and TRBJ1-2; weak D call: TRBD1 (5 bases). CDR3 length equals 15 residues. Germline CDR1 reads MNHEY; CDR2 reads SMNVEV (reference sequence). V was trimmed by 4 bases and J by 0 bases, leaving 12 bases between them. CDR3 sequence reads: CASSSRDRPNYGYTF. In nucleotides, the CDR3 is TGTGCCAGCAGTTCACGGGACCGACCTAACTATGGCTACACCTTC.

This clonotype has at least ten counts. V gene TRBV14 combines with J gene TRBJ1-4; 9 bases are a match to TRBD1. Looked up from germline, CDR1 is SGHDN and CDR2 is FVKESK. Unmatched junction bases numbered 5, after V lost 2 bases and J lost 7 bases. This CDR3 region has 15 residues. The DNA for the CDR3 is TGTGCCAGCAGCCAACAACAGGGGGCGCGTGAAAAACTGTTTTTT. It is translated as CASSQQQGAREKLFF.

This clonotype was picked up many times. The chain links TRBV12-3 or TRBV12-4 to TRBJ2-5, with a weak D call TRBD1 (6 bases). This CDR3 spans 12 amino acids. The V end lost 3 bases, the J end lost 4 bases, and 6 bases lay between the germline ends. CDR3 DNA sequence: TGTGCCAGCAGTTTGACAGGAGAGACCCAGTACTTC. Its translation: CASSLTGETQYF.

This clonotype was seen ten or more times. This sequence joins TRBV19 and TRBJ2-7; the D gene is possibly TRBD2 (5 bases). The CDR3 length is 13 residues. With 8 bases removed from V and 0 bases from J, the gap between germline ends came to 11 bases. The germline V gene has CDR1 LNHDA and CDR2 SQIVND (reference sequence). The CDR3 loop reads CASGTGSSYEQYF. The CDR3 DNA reads as TGTGCCAGTGGTACGGGGAGCTCCTACGAGCAGTACTTC.

This clonotype was seen repeatedly, ten times or more. The gene calls are TRBV11-2 and TRBJ2-7, with TRBD1 as a possible D gene (6 bases). Germline V CDR1 and CDR2: SGHAT, FQNNGV. V lost 1 base, J lost 2 bases, and 12 bases lay in between. There are 15 residues in the CDR3. In DNA form, the CDR3 reads TGTGCCAGCAGCTTAGGACGGGACACAGCCTACGAGCAGTACTTC. It encodes CASSLGRDTAYEQYF. The full variable domain, rest sourced from reference TRBV11-2 and TRBJ2-7, is EAGVAQSPRYKIIEKRQSVAFWCNPISGHATLYWYQQILGQGPKLLIQFQNNGVVDDSQLPKDRFSAERLKGVDSTLKIQPAKLEDSAVYLCASSLGRDTAYEQYFGPGTRLTVT.

This clonotype was picked up a small number of times. This chain joins TRBV28 and TRBJ1-1; D is uncertain. V lost 4 bases and J lost 1, with 13 bases in between. Germline lookup yields CDR1 MDHEN and CDR2 SYDVKM. The CDR3 sequence is 15 residues long. CDR3: CASSSHSIPNTEAFF. For the CDR3, the DNA is TGTGCCAGCAGTTCGCACAGCATCCCGAACACTGAAGCTTTCTTT.

This clonotype was observed at least ten times. J is TRBJ2-2 and V is TRBV20-1; TRBD1 might be the D (8 bases). V lost 7 bases and J 5 bases, leaving 17 bases between the germline ends. CDR1 and CDR2 from the germline V gene are DFQATT and SNEGSKA (reference sequence). There are 14 residues in the CDR3. In nucleotides, the CDR3 is TGCAGTGTTACGACAGGGGAGGGGACCGGGGAGCTGTTTTTT. Protein sequence: CSVTTGEGTGELFF.

The gene calls are TRBV9 and TRBJ2-2; tentatively, D is TRBD2 (6 bases). Germline-derived CDR1 and CDR2 are SGDLS and YYNGEE. The CDR3 is 15 residues long. V was pared by 1 base and J by 0 bases, with 7 bases between. Here the CDR3 reads CASSVTSSNTGELFF. The CDR3, as DNA: TGTGCCAGCAGCGTAACTAGCTCGAACACCGGGGAGCTGTTTTTT.

The chain has TRBV6-1 and TRBJ2-7; 8 bases map to TRBD2. Germline loops: CDR1 MNHNS, CDR2 SASEGT. The CDR3 runs to 12 residues. With 8 bases clipped from V and 3 bases from J, the junction kept 3 bases outside the gene matches. CDR3 sequence: CASAGGSYEQYF. The CDR3, as DNA: TGTGCCAGCGCGGGAGGCAGCTACGAGCAGTACTTC.

The chain combines TRBV5-1 with TRBJ2-5; D is perhaps TRBD1 or TRBD2 (5 bases each). The germline gives CDR1 SGHRS, CDR2 YFSETQ. The CDR3 length is 15 residues. V shed 0 bases and J shed 13 bases, with 22 bases lying between them. The CDR3 DNA is TGCGCCAGCAGCTTGGGGGGACGCGCCATGGACGAGCGGTACTTC. Translating gives CASSLGGRAMDERYF.

This clonotype was found many times. V and J are TRBV18 and TRBJ2-7; D unresolved. V lost 4 bases and J lost 1, with 8 bases in between. Germline-derived CDR1 and CDR2 are KGHSH and LQKENI. The CDR3 spans 13 residues. The CDR3 reads CASSLELSYEQYF. CDR3 bases: TGTGCCAGCTCACTAGAACTATCCTACGAGCAGTACTTC.

The sample holds a few counts of this clonotype. The CDR3 sequence is CASSGGGLAGGETQYF. DNA of the CDR3: TGTGCCAGCAGCGGGGGGGGACTAGCGGGAGGCGAGACCCAGTACTTC. The chain joins TRBV9 to TRBJ2-5; 15 positions agree with TRBD2. Per germline, CDR1 SGDLS and CDR2 YYNGEE. The CDR3 extends over 16 amino acids. V lost 3 bases, J lost 5 bases, and 5 bases stayed unmatched.

This clonotype was counted ten times or more. J is TRBJ2-5 and V is TRBV11-3, with D tentatively TRBD1 (6 bases). This CDR3 spans 14 amino acids. Germline CDR1 is SGHNT and CDR2 is YENEEA. Trimming took off 5 bases at V and 5 bases at J, with 15 bases between the two ends. CDR3 sequence (DNA): TGTGCCAGCAGCATCGGACAGTTTATCGAGACCCAGTACTTC. It is translated as CASSIGQFIETQYF.

This chain joins TRBV2 and TRBJ2-7, with D unresolved. This CDR3 is 11 amino acids long. Germline V lookup: CDR1 SNHLY, CDR2 FYNNEI. Trimming stripped 8 bases from V and 6 bases from J, with 11 bases between. The DNA for the CDR3 is TGTGCCAGCGCCAGGAGTGCCGAGCAGTACTTC. It encodes CASARSAEQYF.

The rearrangement uses TRBV11-3 and TRBJ1-3, with TRBD1 identical over 8 bases. J lost 3 bases, V lost 4 bases, and 2 bases had no gene match. The CDR3 totals 14 residues. The germline gives CDR1 SGHNT, CDR2 YENEEA. CDR3 nucleotide sequence: TGTGCCAGCAGCTCCGGACAGGGTGGAAACACCATATATTTT. It specifies CASSSGQGGNTIYF.

This clonotype was observed many times. V usage is TRBV27 and J usage is TRBJ2-3, with TRBD2 matching over 15 bases. The CDR3 runs to 18 residues. Germline values: CDR1 MNHEY, CDR2 SMNVEV (reference sequence). With 5 bases clipped from V and 0 bases from J, the junction kept 6 bases outside the gene matches. Here the CDR3 DNA reads TGTGCCAGCAGTACTGGACTAGCGGGAGGGCCGAGCACAGATACGCAGTATTTT. This codes for CASSTGLAGGPSTDTQYF.

The chain joins TRBV11-3 to TRBJ2-1; D possibly uses TRBD1 or TRBD2 (5 bases each). The J call may not be correct, given that the DNA end is closer to TRBJ2-5. Germline lookup yields CDR1 SGHNT and CDR2 YENEEA. CDR3 length: 14 amino acids. The CDR3 is CASSPGPFLETQYF. For the CDR3, the DNA is TGTGCCAGCAGCCCGGGACCTTTCTTGGAGACCCAGTACTTC.

This clonotype was picked up many times. The chain is built from TRBV6-1 and TRBJ2-7; 10 nucleotides agree with TRBD1. Trimming at V came to 6 bases and at J to 0 bases, leaving 5 bases not matched to a gene. The CDR3 spans 15 residues. Germline V gene sequence: CDR1 MNHNS, CDR2 SASEGT. CDR3 region: CASSVGQGPSYEQYF. CDR3 in DNA: TGTGCCAGCAGCGTGGGACAGGGGCCCTCCTACGAGCAGTACTTC.

This clonotype showed up many times. The chain couples TRBV10-3 to TRBJ2-7; possible D gene TRBD1, 6 bases. The CDR3 contains 16 residues. The germline CDR1 and CDR2 sequences are ENHRY and SYGVKD. V gave up 0 bases and J gave up 1 base, with 13 bases separating them. CDR3 coding DNA: TGTGCCATCAGTGAGTCACAGGGACCCGGTTCCTACGAGCAGTACTTC. Its translation: CAISESQGPGSYEQYF.

At least ten counts were recorded for this clonotype. The chain carries TRBV12-3 or TRBV12-4 and TRBJ1-1, with no clear D. V was clipped by 3 bases and J by 3 bases, with 8 bases between them. The CDR3 has 13 residues. The CDR3: CASSFEGYTEAFF. CDR3 coding DNA: TGTGCCAGCAGTTTTGAGGGTTACACTGAAGCTTTCTTT.